This TCR beta chain was obtained from a study of Graves' ophthalmopathy and Graves' hyperthyroidism. Concerning this clonotype: A junction boundary mismatches the germline segment, possibly from a read error.

The CDR3 is 15 amino acids. Looked up from germline, CDR1 is SGHRS and CDR2 is YFSETQ. Scientists amplified the TCR beta CDR3 regions from RNA transcripts. After a first-round RT-PCR with HTBI primers, a second-round multiplex PCR was run. Each CDR3 protein is one row after TCRdb ran MiXCR on the multiplex PCR reads. The table records around 600,000 distinct CDR3 sequences, over 40% of them present only once. The sequencing sample was made of peripheral blood. The chain carries TRBV5-1 and TRBJ1-1, with D unclear. This receptor was obtained from an adult man with Graves' ophthalmopathy. The CDR3 spells CASSLERRVNTEAFF. The DNA of the CDR3 is TGCGCCAGCAGCTTGGAGCGACGGGTGAACACTGAAGCCTTCTTT.